This T cell receptor (beta chain) emerged from a study of cytomegalovirus exposure and HLA in healthy donors. V dropped 1 base and J dropped 0; count of bases not matched to a gene: 6. The CDR3 runs 16 residues. Looked up from germline, CDR1 is GTSNPN and CDR2 is SVGIG (reference sequence). PCR primers comprised 60 Vbeta and 13 Jbeta primers. Method: immunoSEQ multiplex PCR; TCRdb's copy keeps in-frame clones and lacks some. The sample lists nearly 200,000 clones, around four fifths occurring once. The chain has TRBV30 and TRBJ2-4, with TRBD1 identical over 7 bases. Sequencing input: PBMCs. This receptor was obtained from a woman between 45 and 65 years old in good health and CMV-seropositive. CDR3 amino acids: CAWSAQGVGAKNIQYF. The CDR3 nucleotides read TGTGCCTGGAGTGCGCAGGGGGTAGGAGCCAAAAACATTCAGTACTTC.